These 31 T cell receptor beta chains share one sample of origin, sequenced in a study of blood T cell repertoires in COVID-19. Libraries were prepared by immunoSEQ multiplex PCR; TCRdb keeps only in-frame clonotypes and omits some of them. The sample has roughly 150,000 clones; roughly nine tenths are singletons. The specimen sequenced was peripheral blood. The receptors shown here come from a man between 18 and 29 years old with COVID-19, enrolled during active disease.

The genes are TRBV6-1 and TRBJ2-7; D may be TRBD1 (6 bases). V lost 3 bases and J lost 0, with 12 bases in between. The CDR3 consists of 15 residues. Germline V gene data show CDR1 as MNHNS and CDR2 as SASEGT. The CDR3 coding sequence is TGTGCCAGCAGTGAGGGGGCCCGCTTCTCCTACGAGCAGTACTTC. Its protein product is CASSEGARFSYEQYF.

This clone was counted once. The J gene is TRBJ1-6, the V gene TRBV11-2; D not resolved. V lost 2 bases to trimming and J lost 7 bases, with 15 bases between them. The CDR3 consists of 16 residues. Germline V lookup: CDR1 SGHAT, CDR2 FQNNGV. CDR3 sequence (DNA): TGTGCCAGCAGCTTAAGGGTTGAGACGGGAAATTCACCCCTCCACTTT. Residues: CASSLRVETGNSPLHF.

This clone has only one observation. The rearrangement joins TRBV7-9 to TRBJ2-7; no firm D call. Deletions cut 0 bases from V and 2 bases from J, with 8 bases between. The germline V gene encodes CDR1 SEHNR and CDR2 FQNEAQ (reference sequence). The CDR3 totals 14 residues. The CDR3 sequence: CASSLAHRAYEQYF. In DNA, the CDR3 is TGTGCCAGCAGCTTAGCCCACAGAGCCTACGAGCAGTACTTC.

This rearrangement joins TRBV25-1 to TRBJ2-3; 8 positions agree with TRBD2. Germline lookup yields CDR1 MGHDK and CDR2 SYGVNS. The CDR3 consists of 14 residues. Trimming took 7 bases from V and 1 from J; bases not matched to a gene: 4. The CDR3 sequence: CASTQTSGTDTQYF. The CDR3 DNA sequence: TGTGCCAGCACCCAGACTAGCGGCACAGATACGCAGTATTTT.

The CDR3 region has the DNA TGCAGCGCTGGAGCAGACTATGGCTACACCTTC. Amino acids: CSAGADYGYTF. The rearrangement links TRBV20-1 to TRBJ1-2; D call uncertain. CDR1 DFQATT and CDR2 SNEGSKA come from the germline V gene (reference sequence). The CDR3 totals 11 residues.

The chain couples TRBV9 to TRBJ2-3; 8 positions agree with TRBD1. The ends lost 0 bases at V and 1 base at J; junction bases unmatched: 7. The CDR3 sequence is 17 residues long. Germline loops: CDR1 SGDLS, CDR2 YYNGEE. The CDR3 nucleotides read TGTGCCAGCAGCGTAGGGGCAGGGGGCTGGGGCACAGATACGCAGTATTTT. Translating gives CASSVGAGGWGTDTQYF.

This clone was recorded a few times. The rearrangement links TRBV24-1 to TRBJ2-7; TRBD1 agrees at 9 bases. This CDR3 is 15 amino acids long. CDR1 and CDR2 (germline): KGHDR, SFDVKD. The J segment lost 2 bases and the V segment lost 4 bases, leaving 5 bases of the junction unmatched. The CDR3 loop is CATSDPGTGTYEQYF. In nucleotides, the CDR3 is TGTGCCACCAGTGACCCCGGGACAGGGACCTACGAGCAGTACTTC.

The sample holds a few counts of this clone. The genes are TRBV3-1 (or the pseudogene TRBV3-2) and TRBJ1-1, with a weak D call TRBD1 (6 bases). The CDR3 covers 17 residues. Looked up from germline, CDR1 is LGHDT and CDR2 is YNNKEL (reference sequence). V lost 0 bases and J 4 bases, leaving 18 bases between the germline ends. Here the CDR3 DNA reads TGTGCCAGCAGCCAAGATTACGTCTTCGGACAGCTCACTGAAGCTTTCTTT. This encodes CASSQDYVFGQLTEAFF.

This clone has just a few counts. The gene calls are TRBV19 and TRBJ2-7; 9 bases align to TRBD1. The germline V gene has CDR1 LNHDA and CDR2 SQIVND (reference sequence). V was clipped by 5 bases and J by 3 bases; unmatched bases: 11. The CDR3 is 16 residues long. The CDR3 sequence: CASSFGTGSAVYEQYF. DNA for the CDR3: TGTGCCAGTAGTTTCGGGACAGGGAGCGCGGTCTACGAGCAGTACTTC. The entire variable domain, with the rest obtained from reference TRBV19 and TRBJ2-7, is as follows: DGGITQSPKYLFRKEGQNVTLSCEQNLNHDAMYWYRQDPGQGLRLIYYSQIVNDFQKGDIAEGYSVSREKKESFPLTVTSAQKNPTAFYLCASSFGTGSAVYEQYFGPGTRLTVT.

This sequence joins TRBV15 and TRBJ2-7; 9 bases are a match to TRBD1. CDR1 is LNHNV and CDR2 is YYDKDF in the germline V gene (reference sequence). Losses at the gene ends were 2 bases for V and 5 bases for J; bases not matched to a gene: 7. The CDR3 covers 15 residues. The CDR3 region has the DNA TGTGCCACCAGCAGAACAGGGGGCGGACCCCACGAGCAGTACTTC. It codes for CATSRTGGGPHEQYF.

Worth noting for this clone: Germline is not matched at one junction end, which may reflect a read error. This chain uses TRBV7-9 with TRBJ2-1, with D possibly matching TRBD2 (5 bases). The CDR3 is 17 residues long. Germline V gene data show CDR1 as SEHNR and CDR2 as FQNEAQ (reference sequence). CDR3: CASSLASWATTYNEQFF. The CDR3 DNA reads as TGTGCCAGCAGCCTAGCATCATGGGCGACTACCTACAATGAGCAGTTCTTC.

The chain uses TRBV7-8 and TRBJ2-5; 11 bases match TRBD2. CDR3 length equals 20 residues. Germline loops: CDR1 SGHVS, CDR2 FQNEAQ. After removal of 1 base from V and 5 bases from J, the junction contained 18 bases not matched to a gene. CDR3 sequence: CASSLGTATSGRNGRETQYF. CDR3 nucleotide sequence: TGTGCCAGCAGCTTAGGGACAGCCACTAGCGGGAGAAACGGGAGGGAGACCCAGTACTTC. The full variable domain, completed using reference TRBV7-8 and TRBJ2-5, is GAGVSQSPRYKVAKRGQDVALRCDPISGHVSLFWYQQALGQGPEFLTYFQNEAQLDKSGLPSDRFFAERPEGSVSTLKIQRTQQEDSAVYLCASSLGTATSGRNGRETQYFGPGTRLLVL.

This clone was counted between two and nine times. This chain uses TRBV2 with TRBJ1-4; D call uncertain. CDR3 size: 13 residues. The V end lost 7 bases, the J end lost 8 bases, and 14 bases lay between the germline ends. Looked up from germline, CDR1 is SNHLY and CDR2 is FYNNEI. CDR3: CASTGREGEKLFF. The CDR3 DNA reads TGTGCCAGCACGGGCCGGGAGGGAGAAAAACTGTTTTTT.

This rearrangement joins TRBV18 to TRBJ1-1, with 8 bases that match TRBD1. Germline V gene data show CDR1 as KGHSH and CDR2 as LQKENI. The CDR3 is 16 amino acids. Losses at the gene ends were 6 bases for V and 2 bases for J; bases not matched to a gene: 11. CDR3 bases: TGTGCCAGCTCTCTGCTCCGACAGGGGCGAAACACTGAAGCTTTCTTT. Amino acids: CASSLLRQGRNTEAFF.

A few counts support this clone. The V and J genes are TRBV7-8 and TRBJ1-1; no reliable D call. Germline V lookup: CDR1 SGHVS, CDR2 FQNEAQ. The V and J ends lost 3 bases and 10 bases respectively, with 12 bases between them. This CDR3 comprises 12 residues. The CDR3 spells CASSLGPGGAFF. The CDR3, as DNA: TGTGCCAGCAGCTTGGGCCCCGGTGGAGCTTTCTTT.

In DNA form, the CDR3 reads TGTGCCAGCAGTTTGACAGGGGGCGCCTTGGCATCACCCCTCCACTTT. Translation: CASSLTGGALASPLHF. The rearrangement uses TRBV28 and TRBJ1-6; 10 bases are a match to TRBD1. The CDR3 has 16 residues. Germline loops: CDR1 MDHEN, CDR2 SYDVKM. V shed 3 bases and J 10 bases; nucleotides not matched to a gene: 9.

The chain uses TRBV6-2 or TRBV6-3 and TRBJ1-1, with D possibly being TRBD1 (5 bases). This CDR3 has 14 residues. From germline, CDR1 is MNHEY and CDR2 SVGEGT. Trimming shortened V by 0 bases and J by 8 bases, and 13 bases separated the two germline ends. CDR3 region: CASSYSIYRSEAFF. CDR3 nucleotide sequence: TGTGCCAGCAGTTACTCGATCTACAGGTCGGAAGCTTTCTTT.

The rearrangement joins TRBV4-2 to TRBJ2-6, with D uncertain. Germline V gene data show CDR1 as LGHNA and CDR2 as YNFKEQ. This CDR3 is 16 amino acids long. The ends were cut back, 0 bases at V and 0 bases at J, with 6 bases in the middle. As DNA, the CDR3 is TGTGCCAGCAGCCAAGATACCAGCTCTGGGGCCAACGTCCTGACTTTC. It translates to CASSQDTSSGANVLTF.

The chain is built from TRBV6-1 and TRBJ1-5; 7 positions agree with TRBD1. This CDR3 contains 14 residues. Germline CDR1 MNHNS, CDR2 SASEGT. V trimming: 6 bases; J trimming: 1 base; junction bases outside the gene matches: 3. CDR3 amino acids: CASSPDRSNQPQHF. CDR3 in DNA: TGTGCCAGCAGCCCGGACAGGAGCAATCAGCCCCAGCATTTT.

V gene TRBV30 combines with J gene TRBJ1-2; D not certain. The germline V gene has CDR1 GTSNPN and CDR2 SVGIG (reference sequence). The CDR3 sequence is 12 residues long. Trimming removed 3 bases at V and 7 bases at J, with 12 bases between. The DNA for the CDR3 is TGTGCCTGGAGATCGGGAGCCGTTGGCTACACCTTC. The encoded protein is CAWRSGAVGYTF.

The V call is TRBV11-2, the J call TRBJ1-2; D is ambiguous. CDR1 is SGHAT, CDR2 FQNNGV, per germline. This CDR3 is built from 14 residues. V lost 5 bases and J lost 6, with 16 bases in between. CDR3 region: CASSPPGQDHGYTF. In DNA, the CDR3 is TGTGCCAGCAGCCCTCCCGGCCAGGATCATGGCTACACCTTC. Together with reference TRBV11-2 and TRBJ1-2, the CDR3 gives the full variable domain: EAGVAQSPRYKIIEKRQSVAFWCNPISGHATLYWYQQILGQGPKLLIQFQNNGVVDDSQLPKDRFSAERLKGVDSTLKIQPAKLEDSAVYLCASSPPGQDHGYTFGSGTRLTVV.

The chain combines TRBV19 with TRBJ1-5, with D unclear. Germline V lookup: CDR1 LNHDA, CDR2 SQIVND (reference sequence). The CDR3 is 13 residues long. With 5 bases removed from V and 7 bases from J, the gap between germline ends came to 12 bases. The CDR3 region has the DNA TGTGCCAGTAGTGCCCACGGTTGGCAGCCCCAGCATTTT. It is translated as CASSAHGWQPQHF.

J is TRBJ2-1 and V is TRBV30; D may be TRBD2 (5 bases). The CDR3 runs 15 residues. Trimming stripped 0 bases from V and 7 bases from J, with 16 bases between. In germline, CDR1 is GTSNPN, CDR2 SVGIG (reference sequence). The CDR3 loop is CAWSVNGRVRNEQFF. The CDR3 DNA sequence: TGTGCCTGGAGTGTAAACGGGCGGGTAAGGAATGAGCAGTTCTTC.

The genes are TRBV14 and TRBJ2-3, with unresolved D. Germline CDR1 and CDR2: SGHDN and FVKESK. Trimming removed 2 bases at V and 2 bases at J, with 8 bases between. This CDR3 has 14 residues. The CDR3 coding sequence is TGTGCCAGCAGCCAATCGCGACACACAGATACGCAGTATTTT. Protein: CASSQSRHTDTQYF.

The chain employs TRBV19 and TRBJ2-1; 9 nucleotides match TRBD2. After removal of 3 bases from V and 16 bases from J, the junction contained 10 bases not matched to a gene. Germline lookup yields CDR1 LNHDA and CDR2 SQIVND (reference sequence). This CDR3 is built from 13 residues. The CDR3 DNA reads as TGTGCCAGTAGTATGCAGCTAGCGGGATCTAAATTCTTC. Its translation: CASSMQLAGSKFF.

The chain combines TRBV10-1 with TRBJ2-3, with 10 bases that match TRBD1. Germline V gene lookup returns CDR1 WNHNN and CDR2 SYGVQD (reference sequence). The length of the CDR3 is 15 residues. The ends lost 2 bases at V and 6 bases at J; junction bases unmatched: 5. For the CDR3, the DNA is TGCGCCAGCAGTGAGGACAGGGGGCAGGGGGATACGCAGTATTTT. Protein sequence: CASSEDRGQGDTQYF.

The chain has TRBV24-1 and TRBJ1-1, with TRBD1 matching 9 bases. The germline V gene has CDR1 KGHDR and CDR2 SFDVKD. J was trimmed by 3 bases and V by 12 bases; bases with no gene match: 7. The CDR3 sequence is 13 residues long. As DNA, the CDR3 is TGTGCCGCGGGGCGGACAGGGGACACTGAAGCTTTCTTT. It encodes CAAGRTGDTEAFF.

The chain combines TRBV24-1 with TRBJ1-5; D ambiguous. This CDR3 has 14 amino acids. CDR1 is KGHDR, CDR2 SFDVKD, per germline. Trimming stripped 0 bases from V and 5 bases from J, with 7 bases between. CDR3 nucleotides: TGTGCCACCAGTGATTTGTCCAGTTATCAGCCCCAGCATTTT. Its translation: CATSDLSSYQPQHF.

This chain connects TRBV9 to TRBJ2-2, with 9 bases fitting TRBD1. This CDR3 spans 15 amino acids. Germline V CDR1 and CDR2: SGDLS, YYNGEE. V was pared by 3 bases and J by 4 bases, with 4 bases of the junction left unmatched. In DNA form, the CDR3 reads TGTGCCAGCAGCGCCGGGACAGGGTTCACCGGGGAGCTGTTTTTT. It is translated as CASSAGTGFTGELFF.

The rearrangement uses TRBV7-3 and TRBJ2-1, with a tentative D call TRBD2 (6 bases). Germline V CDR1 and CDR2: SGHTA, FQGTGA. The ends were cut back, 4 bases at V and 0 bases at J, with 10 bases in the middle. The CDR3 is 15 residues long. CDR3: CASSSGTSSYNEQFF. The CDR3 DNA is TGTGCCAGCAGCTCCGGGACTTCCTCCTACAATGAGCAGTTCTTC.

CDR3 amino acids: CASRRTPIEVYNEQFF. Here the CDR3 DNA reads TGTGCCAGCAGACGTACCCCGATAGAGGTCTACAATGAGCAGTTCTTC. V and J are TRBV6-4 and TRBJ2-1; D ambiguous. Trimming took 6 bases from V and 3 from J, leaving 18 bases between them. This CDR3 spans 16 amino acids. Germline CDR1 is MRHNA and CDR2 is SNTAGT.